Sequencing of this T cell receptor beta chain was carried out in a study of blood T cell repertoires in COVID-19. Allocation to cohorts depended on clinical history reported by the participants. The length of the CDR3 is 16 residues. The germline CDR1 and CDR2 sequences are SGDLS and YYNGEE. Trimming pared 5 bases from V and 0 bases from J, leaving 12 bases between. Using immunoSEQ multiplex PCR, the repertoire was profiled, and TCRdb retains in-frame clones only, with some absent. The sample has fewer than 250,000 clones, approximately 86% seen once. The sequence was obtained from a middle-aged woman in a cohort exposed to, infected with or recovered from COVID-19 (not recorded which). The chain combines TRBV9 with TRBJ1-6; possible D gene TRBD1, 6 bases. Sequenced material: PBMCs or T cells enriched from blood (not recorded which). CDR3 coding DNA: TGTGCCAGCAGTGGAACAGGGAGCTCCTATAATTCACCCCTCCACTTT. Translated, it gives CASSGTGSSYNSPLHF.